Sequencing of this T cell receptor (beta chain) was carried out in a study of cytomegalovirus exposure and HLA in healthy donors. General study points: Prior analysis indicated that the majority of TCR beta V segments exhibited productivity approximately 90% or approximately 30% of the time. Per published accounts, TCR beta sequences correctly predicted the HLA-A and HLA-B alleles of most subjects. Among TCR beta chains of equal frequency, HLA-associated ones were more clonally expanded in a later analysis.

Donors in the study were healthy people who gave bone marrow. Primers included in the PCR were 60 Vbeta and 13 Jbeta primers. The protocol was immunoSEQ multiplex PCR, while the TCRdb copy is restricted to in-frame clones and leaves out a portion. The sample consists of about 160,000 clones, under 90% of them appearing once. CDR3 length equals 15 residues. Losses at the gene ends were 5 bases for V and 4 bases for J; bases not matched to a gene: 8. Germline V gene data show CDR1 as MNHNS and CDR2 as SASEGT. Worth noting for this clone: Its matching antigen is unknown.

The TCR originated in a man aged 25-45 years in good health and CMV-seronegative. This sequence joins TRBV6-1 and TRBJ2-1; 7 bases line up with TRBD1. Sequences were obtained from PBMCs. DNA for the CDR3: TGTGCCAGCAGTCCCTACAGGGGTACATACAATGAGCAGTTCTTC. This gives the protein CASSPYRGTYNEQFF.